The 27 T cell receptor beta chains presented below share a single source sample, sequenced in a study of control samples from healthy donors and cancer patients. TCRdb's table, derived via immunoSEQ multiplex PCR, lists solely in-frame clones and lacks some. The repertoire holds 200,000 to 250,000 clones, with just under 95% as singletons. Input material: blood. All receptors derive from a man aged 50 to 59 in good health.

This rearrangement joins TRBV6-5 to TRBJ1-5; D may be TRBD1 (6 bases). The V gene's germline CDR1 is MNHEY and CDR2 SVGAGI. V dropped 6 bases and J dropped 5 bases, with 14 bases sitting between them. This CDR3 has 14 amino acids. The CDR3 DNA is TGTGCCAGCAGGCCTAGGCAGGGGCATCAGCCCCAGCATTTT. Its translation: CASRPRQGHQPQHF.

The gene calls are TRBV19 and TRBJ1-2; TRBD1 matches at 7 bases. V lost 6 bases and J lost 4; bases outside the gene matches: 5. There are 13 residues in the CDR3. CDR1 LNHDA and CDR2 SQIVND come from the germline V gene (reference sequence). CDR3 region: CASREGQSYGYTF. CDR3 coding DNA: TGTGCCAGTAGGGAGGGACAGAGCTATGGCTACACCTTC. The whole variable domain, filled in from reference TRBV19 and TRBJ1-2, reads DGGITQSPKYLFRKEGQNVTLSCEQNLNHDAMYWYRQDPGQGLRLIYYSQIVNDFQKGDIAEGYSVSREKKESFPLTVTSAQKNPTAFYLCASREGQSYGYTFGSGTRLTVV.

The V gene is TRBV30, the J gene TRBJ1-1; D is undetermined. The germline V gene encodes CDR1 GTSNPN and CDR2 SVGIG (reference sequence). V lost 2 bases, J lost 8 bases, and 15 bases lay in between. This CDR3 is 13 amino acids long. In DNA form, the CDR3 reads TGTGCCTGGAGTCAAGCCGGGCAGATGGAAGCTTTCTTT. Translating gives CAWSQAGQMEAFF.

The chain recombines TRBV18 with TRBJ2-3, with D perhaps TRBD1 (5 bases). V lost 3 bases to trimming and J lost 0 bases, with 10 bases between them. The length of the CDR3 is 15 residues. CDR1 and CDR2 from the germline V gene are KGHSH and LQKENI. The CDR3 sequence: CASSPPTVSTDTQYF. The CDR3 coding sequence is TGTGCCAGCTCACCCCCGACAGTAAGCACAGATACGCAGTATTTT. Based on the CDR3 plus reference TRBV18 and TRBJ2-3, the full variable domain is NAGVMQNPRHLVRRRGQEARLRCSPMKGHSHVYWYRQLPEEGLKFMVYLQKENIIDESGMPKERFSAEFPKEGPSILRIQQVVRGDSAAYFCASSPPTVSTDTQYFGPGTRLTVL.

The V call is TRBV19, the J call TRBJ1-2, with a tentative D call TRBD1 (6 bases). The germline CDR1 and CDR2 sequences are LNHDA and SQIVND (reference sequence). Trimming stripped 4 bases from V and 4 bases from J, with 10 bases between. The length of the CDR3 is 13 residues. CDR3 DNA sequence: TGTGCCAGTAGTAAGGGGACAATCTATGGCTACACCTTC. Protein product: CASSKGTIYGYTF.

The CDR3 is CASSLDRGGNSPLHF. The CDR3 nucleotides are TGCGCCAGCAGCTTGGACAGGGGGGGTAATTCACCCCTCCACTTT. V and J are TRBV5-1 and TRBJ1-6, with TRBD1 matching 8 bases. The CDR3 is made up of 15 amino acids. Germline V lookup: CDR1 SGHRS, CDR2 YFSETQ. J gave up 6 bases and V 0 bases, and 2 bases lay outside the gene matches.

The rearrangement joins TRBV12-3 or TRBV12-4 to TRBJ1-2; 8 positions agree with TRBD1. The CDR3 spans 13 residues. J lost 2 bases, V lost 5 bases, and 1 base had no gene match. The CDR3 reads CASSRQGNYGYTF. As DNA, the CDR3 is TGTGCCAGCAGTCGACAGGGGAACTATGGCTACACCTTC.

The CDR3 sequence is CASSFGRSLTTEAFF. The CDR3 DNA reads as TGTGCCAGCAGTTTTGGGCGTTCTTTGACCACTGAAGCTTTCTTT. The V gene is TRBV28, the J gene TRBJ1-1; D remains ambiguous. CDR1 is MDHEN and CDR2 is SYDVKM in the germline V gene. CDR3 size: 15 residues. V gave up 3 bases and J gave up 4 bases, with 15 bases separating them. Together with reference TRBV28 and TRBJ1-1, the CDR3 gives the full variable domain: DVKVTQSSRYLVKRTGEKVFLECVQDMDHENMFWYRQDPGLGLRLIYFSYDVKMKEKGDIPEGYSVSREKKERFSLILESASTNQTSMYLCASSFGRSLTTEAFFGQGTRLTVV.

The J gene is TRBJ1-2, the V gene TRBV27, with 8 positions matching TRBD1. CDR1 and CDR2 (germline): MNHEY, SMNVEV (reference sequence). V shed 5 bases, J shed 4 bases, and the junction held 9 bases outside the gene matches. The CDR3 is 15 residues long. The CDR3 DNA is TGTGCCAGCAGTCCTCGGACAGGGCGAGGCTATGGCTACACCTTC. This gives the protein CASSPRTGRGYGYTF.

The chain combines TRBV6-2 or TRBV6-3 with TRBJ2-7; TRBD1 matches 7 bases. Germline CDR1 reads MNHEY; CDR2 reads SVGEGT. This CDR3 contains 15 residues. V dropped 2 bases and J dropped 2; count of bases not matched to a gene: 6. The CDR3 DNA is TGTGCCAGCAGTTACCAAGACAGGGTCCCCTACGAGCAGTACGTC. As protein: CASSYQDRVPYEQYV.

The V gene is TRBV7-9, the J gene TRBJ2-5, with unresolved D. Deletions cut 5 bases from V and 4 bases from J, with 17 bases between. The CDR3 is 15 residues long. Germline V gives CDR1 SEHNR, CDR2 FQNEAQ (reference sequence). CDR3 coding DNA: TGTGCCAGCAGCCCCACGGGCCTAGAGCGAGAGACCCAGTACTTC. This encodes CASSPTGLERETQYF.

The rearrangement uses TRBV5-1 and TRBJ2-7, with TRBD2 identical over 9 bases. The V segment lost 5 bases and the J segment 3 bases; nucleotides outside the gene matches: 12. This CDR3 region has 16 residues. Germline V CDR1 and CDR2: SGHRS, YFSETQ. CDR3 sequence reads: CASRRLAGALDYEQYF. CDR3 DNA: TGCGCCAGCAGGAGATTAGCGGGGGCCCTAGACTACGAGCAGTACTTC.

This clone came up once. The CDR3 loop reads CASRRDYLNEQFF. The DNA for the CDR3 is TGTGCCAGCAGGAGGGACTACCTCAATGAGCAGTTCTTC. V gene TRBV6-5 combines with J gene TRBJ2-1; 7 bases align to TRBD2. Germline V gene data show CDR1 as MNHEY and CDR2 as SVGAGI. This CDR3 comprises 13 residues. Germline trimming cut 6 bases from V and 6 bases from J; bases unmatched to any gene: 5.

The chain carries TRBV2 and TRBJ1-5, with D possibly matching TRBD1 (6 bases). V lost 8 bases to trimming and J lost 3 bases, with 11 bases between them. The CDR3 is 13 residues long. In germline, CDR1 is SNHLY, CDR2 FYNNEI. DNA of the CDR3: TGTGCCAGCTCTGGACAGAACAATCAGCCCCAGCATTTT. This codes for CASSGQNNQPQHF. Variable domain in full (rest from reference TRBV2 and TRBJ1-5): EPEVTQTPSHQVTQMGQEVILRCVPISNHLYFYWYRQILGQKVEFLVSFYNNEISEKSEIFDDQFSVERPDGSNFTLKIRSTKLEDSAMYFCASSGQNNQPQHFGDGTRLSIL.

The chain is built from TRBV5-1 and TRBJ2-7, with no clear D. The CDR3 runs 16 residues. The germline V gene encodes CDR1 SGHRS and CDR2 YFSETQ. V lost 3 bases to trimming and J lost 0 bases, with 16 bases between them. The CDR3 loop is CASSSTLDVSSYEQYF. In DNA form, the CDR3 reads TGCGCCAGCAGCTCAACCTTGGACGTGAGCTCCTACGAGCAGTACTTC.

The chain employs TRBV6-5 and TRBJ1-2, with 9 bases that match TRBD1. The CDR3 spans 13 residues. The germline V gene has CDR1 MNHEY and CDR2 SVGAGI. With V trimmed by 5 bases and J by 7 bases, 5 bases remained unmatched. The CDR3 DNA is TGTGCCAGCAGTCTCACAGGGGGCGTTGGCTACACCTTC. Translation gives CASSLTGGVGYTF.

Here the CDR3 DNA reads TGTGCCAGCAGTAAGAACTATGGCTACACCTTC. It encodes CASSKNYGYTF. V usage is TRBV25-1 and J usage is TRBJ1-2, with D uncertain. V was pared by 5 bases and J by 2 bases, with 3 bases between. The CDR3 runs to 11 residues. CDR1 and CDR2 (germline): MGHDK, SYGVNS.

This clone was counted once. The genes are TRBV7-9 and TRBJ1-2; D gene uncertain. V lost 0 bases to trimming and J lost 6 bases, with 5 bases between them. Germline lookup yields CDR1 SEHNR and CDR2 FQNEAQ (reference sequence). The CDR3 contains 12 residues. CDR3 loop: CASSLAGNGYTF. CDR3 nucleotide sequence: TGTGCCAGCAGCTTAGCCGGGAATGGCTACACCTTC.

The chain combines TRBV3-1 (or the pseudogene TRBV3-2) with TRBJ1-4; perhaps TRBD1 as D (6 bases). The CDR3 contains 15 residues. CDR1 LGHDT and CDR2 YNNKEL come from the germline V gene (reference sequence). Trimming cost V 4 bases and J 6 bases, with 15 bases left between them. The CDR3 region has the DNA TGTGCCAGCAGCCGCCTCCAGGGGCAGGATGAAAAACTGTTTTTT. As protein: CASSRLQGQDEKLFF.

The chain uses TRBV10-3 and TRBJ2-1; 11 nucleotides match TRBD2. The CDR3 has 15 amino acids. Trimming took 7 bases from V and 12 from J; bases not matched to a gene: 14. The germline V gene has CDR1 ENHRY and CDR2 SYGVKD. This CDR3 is CAINPSLAGAGGQFF. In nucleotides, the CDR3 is TGTGCCATCAACCCGTCACTAGCGGGGGCGGGTGGGCAGTTCTTC.

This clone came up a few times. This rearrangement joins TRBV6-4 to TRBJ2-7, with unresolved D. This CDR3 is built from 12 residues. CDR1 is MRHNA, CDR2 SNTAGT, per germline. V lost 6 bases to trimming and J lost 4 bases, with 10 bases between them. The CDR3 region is CASRSRGYEQYF. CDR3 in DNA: TGTGCCAGCAGATCGCGCGGATACGAGCAGTACTTC.

CDR3 DNA: TGTGCCAGCAGCCCCCAGGGGGAAAATCAGCCCCAGCATTTT. Its protein product is CASSPQGENQPQHF. The gene calls are TRBV7-9 and TRBJ1-5; TRBD1 matches 7 bases. V lost 5 bases and J lost 4; bases outside the gene matches: 5. The CDR3 has 14 amino acids. CDR1 SEHNR and CDR2 FQNEAQ come from the germline V gene (reference sequence).

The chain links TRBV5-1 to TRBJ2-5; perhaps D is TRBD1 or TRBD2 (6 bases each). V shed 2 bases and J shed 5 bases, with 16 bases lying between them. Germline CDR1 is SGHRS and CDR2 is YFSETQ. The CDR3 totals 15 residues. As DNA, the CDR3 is TGCGCCAGCAGCTTAGCCGGGGGCAGTGGGGAGACCCAGTACTTC. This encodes CASSLAGGSGETQYF.

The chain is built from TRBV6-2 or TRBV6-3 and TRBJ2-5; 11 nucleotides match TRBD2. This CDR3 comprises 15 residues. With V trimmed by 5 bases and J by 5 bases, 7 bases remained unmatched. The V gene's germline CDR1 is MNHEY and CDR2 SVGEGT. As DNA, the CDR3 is TGTGCCAGCAGTAGACCGGGACTAGCGGCTGAGACCCAGTACTTC. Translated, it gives CASSRPGLAAETQYF.

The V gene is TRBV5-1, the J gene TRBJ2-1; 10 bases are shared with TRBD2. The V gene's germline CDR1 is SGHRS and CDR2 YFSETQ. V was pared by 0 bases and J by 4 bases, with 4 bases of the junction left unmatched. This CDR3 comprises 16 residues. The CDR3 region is CASSLVPSGGYNEQFF. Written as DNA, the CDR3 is TGCGCCAGCAGCTTGGTTCCTAGCGGGGGATACAATGAGCAGTTCTTC.

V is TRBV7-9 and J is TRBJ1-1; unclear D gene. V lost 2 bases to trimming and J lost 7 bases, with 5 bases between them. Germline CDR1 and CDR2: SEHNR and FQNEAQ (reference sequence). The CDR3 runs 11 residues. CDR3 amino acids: CASSLLVEAFF. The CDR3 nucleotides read TGTGCCAGCAGCTTACTAGTTGAAGCTTTCTTT.

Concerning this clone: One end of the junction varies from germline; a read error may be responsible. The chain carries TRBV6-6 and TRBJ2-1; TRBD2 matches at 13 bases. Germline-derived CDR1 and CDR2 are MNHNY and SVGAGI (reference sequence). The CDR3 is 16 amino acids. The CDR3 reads CASSNSGTSGALGQFF. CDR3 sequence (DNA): TGTGCCAGCAGTAACTCCGGGACTAGCGGGGCCCTGGGGCAGTTCTTC.